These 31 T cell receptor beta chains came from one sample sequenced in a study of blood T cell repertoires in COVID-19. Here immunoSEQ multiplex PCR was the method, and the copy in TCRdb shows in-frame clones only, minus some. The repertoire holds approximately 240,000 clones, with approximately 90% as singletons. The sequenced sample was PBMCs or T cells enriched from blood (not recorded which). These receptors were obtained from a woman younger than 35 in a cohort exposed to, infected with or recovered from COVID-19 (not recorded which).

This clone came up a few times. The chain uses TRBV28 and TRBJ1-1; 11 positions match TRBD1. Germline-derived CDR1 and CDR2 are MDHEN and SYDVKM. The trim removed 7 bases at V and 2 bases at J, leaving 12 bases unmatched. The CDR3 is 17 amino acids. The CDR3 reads CASTLVEGQGANTEAFF. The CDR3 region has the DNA TGTGCCAGCACCCTTGTGGAAGGACAGGGGGCAAACACTGAAGCTTTCTTT.

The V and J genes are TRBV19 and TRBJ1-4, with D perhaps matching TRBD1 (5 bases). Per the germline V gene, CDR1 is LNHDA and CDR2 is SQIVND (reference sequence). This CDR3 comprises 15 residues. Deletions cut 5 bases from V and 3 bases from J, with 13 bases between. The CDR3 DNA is TGTGCCAGTAGTCCGTCAGGGCCCTCTAATGAAAAACTGTTTTTT. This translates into CASSPSGPSNEKLFF.

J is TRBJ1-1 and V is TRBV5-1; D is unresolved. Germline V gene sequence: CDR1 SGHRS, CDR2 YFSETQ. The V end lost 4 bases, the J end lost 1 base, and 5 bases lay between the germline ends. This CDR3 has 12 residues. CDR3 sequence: CASSAGNTEAFF. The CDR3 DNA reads TGCGCCAGCAGCGCGGGGAACACTGAAGCTTTCTTT.

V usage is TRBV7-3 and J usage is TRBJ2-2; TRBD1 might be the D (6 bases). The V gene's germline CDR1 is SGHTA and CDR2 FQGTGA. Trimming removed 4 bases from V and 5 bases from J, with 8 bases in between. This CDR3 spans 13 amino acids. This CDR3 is CASSSQGTGELFF. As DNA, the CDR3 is TGTGCCAGCAGCTCACAGGGAACCGGGGAGCTGTTTTTT.

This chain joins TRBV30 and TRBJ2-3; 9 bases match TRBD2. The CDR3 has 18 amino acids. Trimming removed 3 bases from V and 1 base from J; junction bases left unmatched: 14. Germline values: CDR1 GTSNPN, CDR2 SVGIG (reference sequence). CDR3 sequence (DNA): TGTGCCTGGAGGGCTAGCGGGATCGCTTTACCGGGCACAGATACGCAGTATTTT. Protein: CAWRASGIALPGTDTQYF.

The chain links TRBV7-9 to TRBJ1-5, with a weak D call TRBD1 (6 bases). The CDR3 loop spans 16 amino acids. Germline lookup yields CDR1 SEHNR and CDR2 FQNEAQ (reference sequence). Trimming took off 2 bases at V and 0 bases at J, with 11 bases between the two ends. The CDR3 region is CASSLSPDSSNQPQHF. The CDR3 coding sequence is TGTGCCAGCAGCTTATCCCCGGACAGTAGCAATCAGCCCCAGCATTTT.

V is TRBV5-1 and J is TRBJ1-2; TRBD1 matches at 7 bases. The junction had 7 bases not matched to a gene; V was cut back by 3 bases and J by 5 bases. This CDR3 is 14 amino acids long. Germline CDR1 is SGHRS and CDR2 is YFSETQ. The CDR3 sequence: CASSSLTGEYGYTF. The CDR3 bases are TGCGCCAGCAGCTCCCTAACAGGGGAATATGGCTACACCTTC. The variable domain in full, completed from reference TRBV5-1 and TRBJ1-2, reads KAGVTQTPRYLIKTRGQQVTLSCSPISGHRSVSWYQQTPGQGLQFLFEYFSETQRNKGNFPGRFSGRQFSNSRSEMNVSTLELGDSALYLCASSSLTGEYGYTFGSGTRLTVV.

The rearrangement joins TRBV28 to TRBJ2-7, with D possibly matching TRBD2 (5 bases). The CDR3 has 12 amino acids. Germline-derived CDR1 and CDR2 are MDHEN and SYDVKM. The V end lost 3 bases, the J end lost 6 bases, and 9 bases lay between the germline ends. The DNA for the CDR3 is TGTGCCAGCAGTTTTGAGGGAAGCGAGCAGTACTTC. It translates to CASSFEGSEQYF.

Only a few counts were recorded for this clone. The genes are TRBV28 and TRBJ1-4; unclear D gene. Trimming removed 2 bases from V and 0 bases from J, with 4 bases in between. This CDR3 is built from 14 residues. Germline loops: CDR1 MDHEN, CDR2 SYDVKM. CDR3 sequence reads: CASSLRATNEKLFF. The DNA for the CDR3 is TGTGCCAGCAGTTTACGGGCAACTAATGAAAAACTGTTTTTT.

The CDR3 loop is CATHMMNTEAFF. Written as DNA, the CDR3 is TGTGCCACTCACATGATGAACACTGAAGCTTTCTTT. The chain uses TRBV12-3 or TRBV12-4 and TRBJ1-1, with D unclear. The CDR3 has 12 residues. V lost 10 bases to trimming and J lost 0 bases, with 9 bases between them.

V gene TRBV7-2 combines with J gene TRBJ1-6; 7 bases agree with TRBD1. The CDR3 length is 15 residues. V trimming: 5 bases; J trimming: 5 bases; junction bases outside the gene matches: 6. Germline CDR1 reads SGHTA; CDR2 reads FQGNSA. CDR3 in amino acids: CASSPQTGNNSPLHF. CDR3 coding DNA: TGTGCCAGCAGCCCCCAGACAGGGAATAATTCACCCCTCCACTTT.

As DNA, the CDR3 is TGTGCCAGCAGTCTCAGAGGTTCACCCCTCCACTTT. Protein sequence: CASSLRGSPLHF. The chain is built from TRBV6-5 and TRBJ1-6; D remains ambiguous. V dropped 5 bases and J dropped 9 bases, with 8 bases sitting between them. Germline CDR1 is MNHEY and CDR2 is SVGAGI. The CDR3 has 12 residues.

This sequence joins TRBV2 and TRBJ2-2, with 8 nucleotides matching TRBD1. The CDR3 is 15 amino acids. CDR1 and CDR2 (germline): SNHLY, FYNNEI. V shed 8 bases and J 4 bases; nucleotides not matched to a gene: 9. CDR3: CASFTGTGGTGELFF. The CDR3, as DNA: TGTGCCAGCTTCACCGGGACAGGAGGCACCGGGGAGCTGTTTTTT.

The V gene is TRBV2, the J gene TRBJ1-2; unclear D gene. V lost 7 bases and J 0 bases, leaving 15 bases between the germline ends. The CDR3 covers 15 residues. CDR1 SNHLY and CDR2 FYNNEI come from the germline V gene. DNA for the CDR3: TGTGCCAGCAACCGGGATCGGCCAGCTAACTATGGCTACACCTTC. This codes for CASNRDRPANYGYTF.

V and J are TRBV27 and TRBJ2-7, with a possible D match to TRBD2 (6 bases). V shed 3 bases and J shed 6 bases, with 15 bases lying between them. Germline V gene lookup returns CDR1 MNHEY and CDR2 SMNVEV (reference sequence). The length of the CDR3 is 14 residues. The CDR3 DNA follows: TGTGCCAGCAGTTTCGGAGGGGATAGCTTCGAGCAGTACTTC. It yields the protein CASSFGGDSFEQYF.

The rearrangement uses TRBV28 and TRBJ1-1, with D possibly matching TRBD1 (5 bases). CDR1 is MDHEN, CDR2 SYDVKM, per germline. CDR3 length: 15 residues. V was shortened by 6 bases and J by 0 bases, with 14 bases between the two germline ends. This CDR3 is CASRPGGGMNTEAFF. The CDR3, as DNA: TGTGCCAGCAGACCCGGGGGAGGTATGAACACTGAAGCTTTCTTT.

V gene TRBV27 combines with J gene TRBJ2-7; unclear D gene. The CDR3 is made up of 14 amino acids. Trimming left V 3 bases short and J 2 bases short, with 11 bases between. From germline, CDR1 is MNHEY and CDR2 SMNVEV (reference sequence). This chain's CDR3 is CASSFFPQTYEQYF. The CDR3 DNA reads TGTGCCAGCAGTTTTTTCCCCCAAACCTACGAGCAGTACTTC.

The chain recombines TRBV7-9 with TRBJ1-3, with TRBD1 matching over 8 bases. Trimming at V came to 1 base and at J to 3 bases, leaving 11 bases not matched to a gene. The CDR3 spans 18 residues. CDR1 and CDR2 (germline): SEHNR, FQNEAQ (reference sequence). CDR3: CASSLVQGALHVGNTIYF. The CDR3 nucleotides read TGTGCCAGCAGCTTAGTCCAGGGGGCCCTCCACGTTGGAAACACCATATATTTT.

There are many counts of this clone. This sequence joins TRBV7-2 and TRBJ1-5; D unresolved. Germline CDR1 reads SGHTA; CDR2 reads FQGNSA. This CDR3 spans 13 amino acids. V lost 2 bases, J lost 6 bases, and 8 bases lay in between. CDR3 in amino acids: CASSLKGGQPQHF. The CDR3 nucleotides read TGTGCCAGCAGCTTAAAGGGAGGTCAGCCCCAGCATTTT.

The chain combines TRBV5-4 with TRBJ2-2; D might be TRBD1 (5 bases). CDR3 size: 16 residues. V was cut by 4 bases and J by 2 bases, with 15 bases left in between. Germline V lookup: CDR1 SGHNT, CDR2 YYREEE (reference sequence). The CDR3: CASSPDTTYNTGELFF. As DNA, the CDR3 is TGTGCCAGCAGCCCGGACACGACCTACAACACCGGGGAGCTGTTTTTT.

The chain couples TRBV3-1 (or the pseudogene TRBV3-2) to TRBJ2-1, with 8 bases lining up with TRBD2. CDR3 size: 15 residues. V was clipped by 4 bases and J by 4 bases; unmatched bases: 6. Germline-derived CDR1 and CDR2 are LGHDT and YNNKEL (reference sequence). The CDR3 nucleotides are TGTGCCAGCAGCCTCCTAGCGGGCGCTTACAATGAGCAGTTCTTC. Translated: CASSLLAGAYNEQFF.

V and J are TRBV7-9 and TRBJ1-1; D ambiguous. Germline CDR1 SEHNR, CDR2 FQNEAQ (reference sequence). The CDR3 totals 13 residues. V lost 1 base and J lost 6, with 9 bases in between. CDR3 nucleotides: TGTGCCAGCAGCTTAGGGCCCTCCGCTGAAGCTTTCTTT. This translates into CASSLGPSAEAFF.

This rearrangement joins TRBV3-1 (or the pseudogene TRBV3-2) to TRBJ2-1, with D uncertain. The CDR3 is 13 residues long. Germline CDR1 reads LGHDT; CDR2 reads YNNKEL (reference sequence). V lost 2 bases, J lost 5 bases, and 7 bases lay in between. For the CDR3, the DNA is TGTGCCAGCAGCCAATCTACGGACAATGAGCAGTTCTTC. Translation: CASSQSTDNEQFF.

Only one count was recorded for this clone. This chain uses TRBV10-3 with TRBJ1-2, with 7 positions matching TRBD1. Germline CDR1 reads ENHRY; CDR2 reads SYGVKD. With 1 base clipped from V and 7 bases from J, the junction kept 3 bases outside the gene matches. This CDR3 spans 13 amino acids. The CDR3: CAISELQGSGYTF. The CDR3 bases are TGTGCCATCAGTGAGTTACAGGGGTCTGGCTACACCTTC.

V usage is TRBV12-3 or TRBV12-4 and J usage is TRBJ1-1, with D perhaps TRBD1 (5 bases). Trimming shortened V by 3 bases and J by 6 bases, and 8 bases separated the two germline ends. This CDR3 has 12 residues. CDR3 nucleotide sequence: TGTGCCAGCAGTTTGGGGGGATCTGAAGCTTTCTTT. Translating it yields CASSLGGSEAFF.

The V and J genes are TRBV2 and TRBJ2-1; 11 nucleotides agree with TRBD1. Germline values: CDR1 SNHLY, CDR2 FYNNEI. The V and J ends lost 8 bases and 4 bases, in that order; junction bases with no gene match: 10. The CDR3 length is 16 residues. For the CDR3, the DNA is TGTGCCAGCGGGGGGTCCGGGACAGGGGGTTACAATGAGCAGTTCTTC. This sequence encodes CASGGSGTGGYNEQFF.

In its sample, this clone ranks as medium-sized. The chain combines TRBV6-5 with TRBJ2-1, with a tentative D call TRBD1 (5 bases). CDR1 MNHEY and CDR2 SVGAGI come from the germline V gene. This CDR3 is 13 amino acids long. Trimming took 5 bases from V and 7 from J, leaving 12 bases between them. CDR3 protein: CASSTAAGNEQFF. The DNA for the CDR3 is TGTGCCAGCAGTACCGCCGCAGGGAATGAGCAGTTCTTC.

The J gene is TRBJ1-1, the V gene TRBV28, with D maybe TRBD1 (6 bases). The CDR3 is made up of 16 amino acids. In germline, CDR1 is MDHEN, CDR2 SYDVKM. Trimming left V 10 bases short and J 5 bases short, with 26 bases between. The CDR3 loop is CATRSIIQGRWTEAFF. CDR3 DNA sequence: TGTGCCACCCGGTCGATAATACAGGGAAGGTGGACTGAAGCTTTCTTT.

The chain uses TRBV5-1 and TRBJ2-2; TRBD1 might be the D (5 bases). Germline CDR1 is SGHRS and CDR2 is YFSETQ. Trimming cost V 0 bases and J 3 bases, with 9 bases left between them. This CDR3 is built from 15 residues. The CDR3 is CASSLARVDTGELFF. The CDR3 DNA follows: TGCGCCAGCAGCTTGGCCAGGGTTGACACCGGGGAGCTGTTTTTT.

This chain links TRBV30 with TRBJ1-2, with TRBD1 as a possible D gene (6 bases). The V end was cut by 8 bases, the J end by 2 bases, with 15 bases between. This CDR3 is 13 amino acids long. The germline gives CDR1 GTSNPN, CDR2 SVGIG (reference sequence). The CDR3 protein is CARNRGLNYGYTF. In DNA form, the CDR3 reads TGTGCCCGGAATAGGGGGTTAAACTATGGCTACACCTTC.

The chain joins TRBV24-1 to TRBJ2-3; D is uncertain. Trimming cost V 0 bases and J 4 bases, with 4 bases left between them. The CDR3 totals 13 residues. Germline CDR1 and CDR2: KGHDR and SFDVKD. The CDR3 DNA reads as TGTGCCACCAGTGATTTGAGCGCAGATACGCAGTATTTT. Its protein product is CATSDLSADTQYF.